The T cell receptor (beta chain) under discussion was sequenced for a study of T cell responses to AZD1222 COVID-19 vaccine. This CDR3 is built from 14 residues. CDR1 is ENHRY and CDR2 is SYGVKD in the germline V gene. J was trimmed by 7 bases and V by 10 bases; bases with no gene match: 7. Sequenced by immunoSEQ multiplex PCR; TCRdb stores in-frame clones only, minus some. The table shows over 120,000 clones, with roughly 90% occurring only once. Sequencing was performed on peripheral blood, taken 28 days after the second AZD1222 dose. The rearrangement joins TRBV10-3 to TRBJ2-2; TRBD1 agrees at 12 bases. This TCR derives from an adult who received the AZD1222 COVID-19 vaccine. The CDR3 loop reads CATRGTGGSGELFF. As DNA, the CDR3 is TGTGCCACCCGTGGGACAGGGGGCAGCGGGGAGCTGTTTTTT.